Listed here is a single T cell receptor (beta chain). Its antigen remains unknown. TCRdb keeps only in-frame clones here, not all; method: immunoSEQ multiplex PCR. The sample shows 85,000 to 90,000 clones, approximately 88% of them seen only once. The data belong to a study of T cell responses to AZD1222 COVID-19 vaccine. As for the study in general: Second-dose groups at about 4 or about 12 weeks were pooled.

Trimming at V came to 5 bases and at J to 8 bases, leaving 2 bases not matched to a gene. The CDR3 sequence is 10 residues long. The germline V gene encodes CDR1 DFQATT and CDR2 SNEGSKA (reference sequence). Study results and caveats: White British people made up most donors, females outnumbered males, and clonal diversity was possibly underestimated. Seropositivity was recorded at baseline in only a handful of AZD1222 recipients. Spike-specific TCR depth and breadth grew after two AZD1222 doses.

This specimen was peripheral blood, taken on day 0 of AZD1222 vaccination. The V gene is TRBV20-1, the J gene TRBJ1-2, with 7 bases lining up with TRBD1. The sequence derives from an adult in good health. The CDR3 spells CSARQGGYTF. CDR3 nucleotide sequence: TGCAGTGCTCGACAGGGCGGCTACACCTTC.